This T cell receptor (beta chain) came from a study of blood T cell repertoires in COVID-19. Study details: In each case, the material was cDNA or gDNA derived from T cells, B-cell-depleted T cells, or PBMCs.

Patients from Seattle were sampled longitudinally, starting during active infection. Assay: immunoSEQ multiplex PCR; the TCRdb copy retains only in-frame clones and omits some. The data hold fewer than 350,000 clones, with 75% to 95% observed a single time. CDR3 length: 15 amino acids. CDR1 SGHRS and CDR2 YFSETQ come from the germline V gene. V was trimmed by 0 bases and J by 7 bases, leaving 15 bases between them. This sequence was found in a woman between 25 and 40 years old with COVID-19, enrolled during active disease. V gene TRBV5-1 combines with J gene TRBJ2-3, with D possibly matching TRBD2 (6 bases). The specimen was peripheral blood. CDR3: CASSLGRGPLNTQYF. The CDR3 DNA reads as TGCGCCAGCAGCTTGGGGCGGGGTCCCTTGAATACGCAGTATTTT.